The source of this T cell receptor beta chain is a study of cytomegalovirus exposure and HLA in healthy donors. Study observations and caveats: In a later analysis, compared with equally common non-associated chains, HLA-associated beta chains were more expanded. A later analysis linked 16,951 TCR beta sequences to HLA alleles at 0.05 false discovery rate.

Researchers ran the PCR with 60 Vbeta and 13 Jbeta primers. Sequenced by immunoSEQ multiplex PCR; TCRdb stores in-frame clones only, minus some. The table has roughly 120,000 clones, about 79% seen once. About this clone: Its target is not known.

The sequence came from a woman aged 18 to 35 in good health and CMV-seronegative. Sequencing was done on a sample of PBMCs.

The chain's CDR3 is CSVFGGNTIYF. The CDR3 DNA reads TGCAGCGTTTTCGGGGGAAACACCATATATTTT. The chain carries TRBV29-1 and TRBJ1-3, with D unclear. The CDR3 covers 11 residues. With 5 bases removed from V and 4 bases from J, the gap between germline ends came to 6 bases. From germline, CDR1 is SQVTM and CDR2 ANQGSEA.